The 7 T cell receptor beta chains below come from one sample, sequenced in a study of blood T cell repertoires in COVID-19. The table came from immunoSEQ multiplex PCR; TCRdb's copy has only in-frame clones and leaves some out. Altogether tens of thousands of clones are present, roughly three quarters being singletons, with the ten largest covering under 25%. Sequenced material: peripheral blood. The receptors here all came from a man between 70 and 80 years old with acute or convalescent COVID-19.

The chain links TRBV28 to TRBJ1-2; possible D gene TRBD1, 6 bases. CDR1 and CDR2 (germline): MDHEN, SYDVKM. The CDR3 is 12 amino acids. Trimming left V 7 bases short and J 7 bases short, with 13 bases between. The CDR3 is CASNDRRPGYTF. The CDR3 DNA follows: TGTGCCAGCAATGACAGGCGTCCTGGCTACACCTTC.

The chain combines TRBV7-3 with TRBJ2-3; 10 bases line up with TRBD2. The V segment lost 0 bases and the J segment 0 bases; nucleotides outside the gene matches: 6. The CDR3 loop spans 18 amino acids. CDR1 and CDR2 (germline): SGHTA, FQGTGA. The CDR3 sequence: CASSLTTSSGSSTDTQYF. CDR3 sequence (DNA): TGTGCCAGCAGCTTAACGACGTCTAGCGGGAGTAGCACAGATACGCAGTATTTT. Filled out from reference TRBV7-3 and TRBJ2-3, the complete variable domain reads GAGVSQTPSNKVTEKGKYVELRCDPISGHTALYWYRQSLGQGPEFLIYFQGTGAADDSGLPNDRFFAVRPEGSVSTLKIQRTERGDSAVYLCASSLTTSSGSSTDTQYFGPGTRLTVL.

The rearrangement uses TRBV24-1 and TRBJ1-5; perhaps TRBD1 as D (6 bases). The CDR3 totals 13 residues. CDR1 and CDR2 (germline): KGHDR, SFDVKD. Deletions cut 9 bases from V and 3 bases from J, with 11 bases between. Here the CDR3 DNA reads TGTGCCACCCAAGCAGGGGACAATCAGCCCCAGCATTTT. Translating gives CATQAGDNQPQHF.

In its sample, this clone was seen once. The chain couples TRBV7-8 to TRBJ2-7; the D gene is possibly TRBD1 (6 bases). V was shortened by 3 bases and J by 3 bases, with 9 bases between the two germline ends. Germline V gene data show CDR1 as SGHVS and CDR2 as FQNEAQ. The CDR3 loop spans 13 amino acids. The CDR3 here is CASSFTGNYEQYF. Here the CDR3 DNA reads TGTGCCAGCAGCTTTACAGGGAACTACGAGCAGTACTTC.

The chain links TRBV9 to TRBJ2-2; 7 nucleotides agree with TRBD2. Trimming at V came to 6 bases and at J to 2 bases, leaving 4 bases not matched to a gene. Germline loops: CDR1 SGDLS, CDR2 YYNGEE. The CDR3 is 14 residues long. CDR3 DNA sequence: TGTGCCAGCATGAGCGGGGTTAACACCGGGGAGCTGTTTTTT. It codes for CASMSGVNTGELFF.

The chain links TRBV29-1 to TRBJ1-2; D unclear. The CDR3 is 12 amino acids. Trimming left V 5 bases short and J 6 bases short, with 13 bases between. Germline V lookup: CDR1 SQVTM, CDR2 ANQGSEA. CDR3 region: CSVRVPLNGYTF. In DNA, the CDR3 is TGCAGCGTTCGAGTCCCCTTGAATGGCTACACCTTC.

This clone was detected only a few times. This chain joins TRBV28 and TRBJ1-4, with D perhaps TRBD1 (5 bases). Trimming cost V 1 base and J 0 bases, with 6 bases left between them. This CDR3 region has 15 residues. In germline, CDR1 is MDHEN, CDR2 SYDVKM. Here the CDR3 DNA reads TGTGCCAGCAGTTTATCGGGGGCAACTAATGAAAAACTGTTTTTT. This translates into CASSLSGATNEKLFF.